The source of this TCR beta chain is a study of spatial heterogeneity in lung cancer. TCRdb re-called the 5' RACE reads with MiXCR, one entry per CDR3 protein. The table records around 3,300 distinct CDR3 sequences, about 9.4% of them present only once. Indicated time point: sample taken at primary tumor resection. The input material, whole RNA from tumor, nontumor lung or frozen PBMC, was sequenced unsorted. By its share, this clonotype is medium-sized. V lost 3 bases, J lost 5 bases, and 7 bases stayed unmatched. This CDR3 region has 16 residues. Germline V gene data show CDR1 as MNHEY and CDR2 as SVGAGI.

The chain carries TRBV6-5 and TRBJ1-4, with 9 bases that match TRBD1. The sample consisted of normal lung tissue next to the tumor, taken at surgery. The sequence was obtained from a male donor with early-stage non-small cell lung cancer. The CDR3 nucleotides are TGTGCCAGCAGTTATGGGACAGGGTCGTCAAATGAAAAACTGTTTTTT. Translation: CASSYGTGSSNEKLFF.